Presented here are 13 T cell receptor beta chains from one specimen sequenced in a study of blood T cell repertoires in COVID-19. Measured with immunoSEQ multiplex PCR; TCRdb has only the in-frame clones, and not every one. The sample lists about 130,000 clones, roughly four fifths occurring once. The specimen was peripheral blood. All receptors come from a man between 60 and 70 years old with acute or convalescent COVID-19.

This chain joins TRBV5-6 and TRBJ1-2; 9 nucleotides agree with TRBD1. The CDR3 is 15 amino acids. Losses at the gene ends were 3 bases for V and 3 bases for J; bases not matched to a gene: 6. Germline values: CDR1 SGHDT, CDR2 YYEEEE. The chain's CDR3 is CASSSAGTGYYGYTF. CDR3 nucleotides: TGTGCCAGCAGCTCCGCCGGGACAGGGTACTATGGCTACACCTTC.

This clone was seen a single time. V is TRBV6-2 or TRBV6-3 and J is TRBJ1-1; D is unresolved. V was clipped by 2 bases and J by 7 bases, with 17 bases between them. The CDR3 spans 15 residues. The germline gives CDR1 MNHEY, CDR2 SVGEGT. CDR3 region: CASSYGSSSLNEAFF. CDR3 nucleotides: TGTGCCAGCAGTTACGGATCTAGCAGTTTAAATGAAGCTTTCTTT.

The genes are TRBV10-2 and TRBJ1-1; no definite D call. The germline V gene encodes CDR1 WSHSY and CDR2 SAAADI. CDR3 size: 13 residues. V lost 4 bases and J 2 bases, leaving 8 bases between the germline ends. CDR3 amino acids: CASSVQANTEAFF. For the CDR3, the DNA is TGCGCCAGCAGTGTTCAGGCCAACACTGAAGCTTTCTTT.

The J gene is TRBJ1-1, the V gene TRBV14, with 9 nucleotides matching TRBD1. V shed 4 bases and J 6 bases; nucleotides not matched to a gene: 6. The germline V gene has CDR1 SGHDN and CDR2 FVKESK. This CDR3 has 14 residues. CDR3 loop: CASSPTGGVAEAFF. The CDR3 DNA follows: TGTGCCAGCAGCCCGACAGGGGGGGTGGCTGAAGCTTTCTTT.

This clone was observed a few times. The chain combines TRBV30 with TRBJ1-5; D might be TRBD1 (6 bases). V was clipped by 5 bases and J by 4 bases, with 12 bases between them. Germline-derived CDR1 and CDR2 are GTSNPN and SVGIG (reference sequence). There are 13 residues in the CDR3. The CDR3 DNA follows: TGTGCCTGGTCCAGAGGGACAAATCAGCCCCAGCATTTT. This encodes CAWSRGTNQPQHF.

The V gene is TRBV2, the J gene TRBJ2-1; TRBD1 matches at 11 bases. The CDR3 is made up of 17 amino acids. Germline V gene lookup returns CDR1 SNHLY and CDR2 FYNNEI. The V and J ends lost 7 bases and 2 bases, in that order; junction bases with no gene match: 10. The DNA for the CDR3 is TGTGCCAGCAAGTCCGGACAGGGGGCTGCGGCCTACAATGAGCAGTTCTTC. This codes for CASKSGQGAAAYNEQFF.

The chain couples TRBV3-1 (or the pseudogene TRBV3-2) to TRBJ1-6, with D unclear. V was pared by 3 bases and J by 5 bases, with 17 bases between. The CDR3 is made up of 17 amino acids. Germline values: CDR1 LGHDT, CDR2 YNNKEL (reference sequence). This chain's CDR3 is CASSQGLTVDNNSPLHF. The CDR3 region has the DNA TGTGCCAGCAGCCAGGGTTTAACAGTGGATAATAATTCACCCCTCCACTTT.

This clone is a singleton in its sample. The chain recombines TRBV7-6 with TRBJ2-2; TRBD1 agrees at 8 bases. The trim removed 5 bases at V and 1 base at J, leaving 6 bases unmatched. The CDR3 runs to 16 residues. Per germline, CDR1 SGHVS and CDR2 FNYEAQ. CDR3 nucleotide sequence: TGTGCCAGCAGCGAACAGGGGGGACGGAACACCGGGGAGCTGTTTTTT. As protein: CASSEQGGRNTGELFF.

This clone was detected a few times. The chain employs TRBV5-1 and TRBJ1-6; 9 bases line up with TRBD1. The CDR3 contains 15 residues. V was clipped by 3 bases and J by 8 bases; unmatched bases: 6. Germline V gene lookup returns CDR1 SGHRS and CDR2 YFSETQ. The CDR3 sequence: CASSSETGGDSPLHF. Written as DNA, the CDR3 is TGCGCCAGCAGCTCGGAAACAGGGGGCGATTCACCCCTCCACTTT.

The J gene is TRBJ2-1, the V gene TRBV4-1; TRBD2 agrees at 8 bases. V lost 2 bases, J lost 4 bases, and 7 bases stayed unmatched. CDR1 MGHRA and CDR2 YSYEKL come from the germline V gene. The CDR3 has 16 amino acids. The DNA for the CDR3 is TGCGCCAGCAGCCAATCGGAGGCTAGCGGGTACAATGAGCAGTTCTTC. The encoded protein is CASSQSEASGYNEQFF.

The V call is TRBV5-5, the J call TRBJ2-7; 8 positions agree with TRBD2. Germline trimming cut 0 bases from V and 1 base from J; bases unmatched to any gene: 0. The CDR3 consists of 14 residues. Germline V gene data show CDR1 as SGHKS and CDR2 as YYEKEE (reference sequence). The CDR3 protein is CASSLVAGSYEQYF. CDR3 in DNA: TGTGCCAGCAGCTTGGTAGCGGGGTCCTACGAGCAGTACTTC.

The chain carries TRBV15 and TRBJ2-7; the D gene is possibly TRBD2 (5 bases). In germline, CDR1 is LNHNV, CDR2 YYDKDF (reference sequence). V shed 3 bases and J shed 1 base, with 22 bases lying between them. CDR3 length: 18 amino acids. Here the CDR3 reads CATSRARLTSLQSYEQYF. CDR3 nucleotides: TGTGCCACCAGCAGGGCACGCCTCACTAGTCTCCAATCCTACGAGCAGTACTTC.

V usage is TRBV6-1 and J usage is TRBJ1-5, with D unresolved. Germline V gene lookup returns CDR1 MNHNS and CDR2 SASEGT. V dropped 0 bases and J dropped 2 bases, with 14 bases sitting between them. The CDR3 is 17 amino acids. The CDR3, as DNA: TGTGCCAGCAGTGAAGCGAAGAGCCCCCAGGGCAATCAGCCCCAGCATTTT. Translated: CASSEAKSPQGNQPQHF.